The sequence of this T cell receptor beta chain was determined in a study of blood T cells in healthy people across ages. Study details: There was about one barcoded beta molecule captured by template switching per two T cells. Study-wide points: Donors of long life had a larger count of naive CD4+ cells and greater diversity than aged donors. The study lacked donor CMV status, which possibly confounded expanded clonotype changes. The unsorted PBMCs prevented any conclusive comparison of naive versus antigen-experienced cells.

It was with a sample-barcoded 5' primer and a J-beta primer mix that a second PCR of roughly 7 to 12 cycles was run. TCRdb re-called the 5' RACE reads through MiXCR, storing one row per CDR3 protein. This table has about 1.1 million distinct CDR3 sequences, roughly two fifths appearing once. CDR3 length equals 15 residues. With 6 bases removed from V and 1 base from J, the gap between germline ends came to 13 bases. Germline V CDR1 and CDR2: KGHDR, SFDVKD. With respect to this clonotype: The antigen is not known.

The TCR sequence derives from a man between 18 and 29 years old in good health. Material: blood. The chain combines TRBV24-1 with TRBJ2-3, with D possibly matching TRBD2 (7 bases). In DNA, the CDR3 is TGTGCCACCAGTCGGGGGGCAGGGGGCACAGATACGCAGTATTTT. It yields the protein CATSRGAGGTDTQYF.